Each of the 10 T cell receptor beta chains below was sequenced from the same sample in a study of CXCR3-negative and CXCR3-positive naive CD8 T cells. Study-level points and caveats: CXCR3-expressing naive cells carried TRB CDR3s more hydrophobic than those of CXCR3-negative naive cells.

Which antigens these TCRs recognize remains unknown. TRB cDNA libraries were made by UMI-labeled 5' RACE. TCRdb reprocessed the 5' RACE reads and stores each CDR3 protein as one record, lacking DNA. This table holds some 5,700 distinct CDR3 sequences. Sequenced sample: naive CXCR3+ CD8+ T cells from blood. Described subset: CD45RO-CCR7+CD27+CD95- naive CD8+ T cells expressing CXCR3 (TNR3+). The receptors shown here come from a human donor in good health. Some clones in this sample may be carry-over from other donors' samples.

Judged by frequency, this clonotype is medium-sized. V gene TRBV20-1 combines with J gene TRBJ2-1. Germline loops: CDR1 DFQATT, CDR2 SNEGSKA (reference sequence). The CDR3 runs 15 residues. The chain's CDR3 is CSARGSSAVRDEQFF.

This clonotype ranks as medium-sized in terms of frequency. The V call is TRBV7-9, the J call TRBJ1-6. CDR1 is SEHNR, CDR2 FQNEAQ, per germline (reference sequence). This CDR3 has 15 residues. The CDR3 is CASSFEISYNSPLHF.

This clonotype is labeled medium-sized based on frequency. The V call is TRBV4-1, the J call TRBJ2-7; TCRdb outputs TRBD1, but without DNA this stays unchecked. The CDR3 extends over 15 amino acids. In germline, CDR1 is MGHRA, CDR2 YSYEKL. CDR3 sequence: CASSQGQGDSYEQYF.

This chain connects TRBV29-1 to TRBJ2-1; absent DNA, TCRdb's TRBD2 call cannot be checked. The CDR3 has 11 residues. Germline assignment: CDR1 SQVTM and CDR2 ANQGSEA. This CDR3 is CSTLATADQFF.

This clonotype registers medium-sized by frequency. The chain recombines TRBV9 with TRBJ2-1; without DNA, the TCRdb call of TRBD2 cannot be checked. CDR3 length: 15 residues. Germline-derived CDR1 and CDR2 are SGDLS and YYNGEE. The CDR3 region is CASSVGASGYNEQFF.

The chain couples TRBV7-2 to TRBJ2-7; TCRdb reports TRBD1, a call that lacks DNA to check it against. CDR3 length: 17 amino acids. Germline V gives CDR1 SGHTA, CDR2 FQGNSA. The CDR3: CASSPPPGQDPTYEQYF.

This clonotype is deemed medium-sized by its frequency. This sequence joins TRBV19 and TRBJ2-1; the TRBD1 assignment by TCRdb is unverifiable without DNA. CDR3 length: 15 amino acids. Per the germline V gene, CDR1 is LNHDA and CDR2 is SQIVND (reference sequence). The CDR3 protein is CASSITGGDYNEQFF.

Frequency places this clonotype as medium-sized. The chain couples TRBV28 to TRBJ1-3. Germline lookup yields CDR1 MDHEN and CDR2 SYDVKM. The CDR3 extends over 12 amino acids. CDR3 sequence: CASSITADTIYF.

This clonotype counts as medium-sized by frequency. The rearrangement joins TRBV27 to TRBJ2-3. This CDR3 is 13 amino acids long. Germline lookup yields CDR1 MNHEY and CDR2 SMNVEV (reference sequence). CDR3 amino acids: CASSSSSTDTQYF.

This clonotype is labeled medium-sized (0.01 to 0.1%) based on frequency. J is TRBJ1-2 and V is TRBV29-1; the TRBD1 assignment by TCRdb is unverifiable without DNA. The CDR3 spans 14 residues. In germline, CDR1 is SQVTM, CDR2 ANQGSEA. The CDR3 region is CSVSGTANPHGYTF.